This T cell receptor (beta chain) was obtained from a study of blood T cell repertoires in COVID-19. Study at large: Acute and convalescent COVID-19 specimens originated in the United States, Italy and Spain. PBMCs, B-cell-depleted T cells, or T cells were the source of the cDNA or gDNA that made up the material.

Libraries were prepared by immunoSEQ multiplex PCR; TCRdb keeps only in-frame clonotypes and omits some of them. The table shows about 220,000 clones, with 70% to 90% occurring only once. From germline, CDR1 is MNHEY and CDR2 SVGAGI. The length of the CDR3 is 14 residues. The V gene lost 5 bases and the J gene lost 1 base, with 11 bases spanning the gap. The chain uses TRBV6-5 and TRBJ1-1, with D possibly matching TRBD1 (5 bases). The sample consisted of PBMCs or T cells enriched from blood (not recorded which). This clonotype was sampled from a middle-aged woman with acute COVID-19. CDR3 residues: CASSRQPRNTEAFF. CDR3 bases: TGTGCCAGCAGTCGACAGCCCAGGAACACTGAAGCTTTCTTT.